Below are 14 T cell receptor beta chains sequenced from a single sample in a study of post-analysis software for immune sequencing data. Overall study results and limits: When patients were compared with controls, about 5 TRBV segments were more frequent, TRBV5-6, TRBV5-1 and TRBV20-1 among them.

Their cognate antigens are unknown. The authors incorporated unique molecular identifiers into the TCR beta cDNA libraries. TCRdb called the PCR reads again in MiXCR, with one record for every CDR3 protein. Among under 900,000 distinct CDR3 sequences, 53% were seen once, and the ten largest hold approximately 4.4%. Sample: blood. These receptors all come from a girl between 10 and 17 years old with multiple sclerosis.

The V and J genes are TRBV5-1 and TRBJ2-7; D unresolved. This CDR3 is built from 15 residues. Germline CDR1 and CDR2: SGHRS and YFSETQ. Trimming took off 0 bases at V and 3 bases at J, with 13 bases between the two ends. The DNA of the CDR3 is TGCGCCAGCAGCTTGGGGCGGACCTCCGACTACGAGCAGTACTTC. The encoded protein is CASSLGRTSDYEQYF. The full variable domain, completed using reference TRBV5-1 and TRBJ2-7, is KAGVTQTPRYLIKTRGQQVTLSCSPISGHRSVSWYQQTPGQGLQFLFEYFSETQRNKGNFPGRFSGRQFSNSRSEMNVSTLELGDSALYLCASSLGRTSDYEQYFGPGTRLTVT.

The chain's CDR3 is CASSRSGEVVTDTQYF. The CDR3 nucleotides are TGTGCCAGCAGCCGTAGCGGGGAAGTGGTCACAGATACGCAGTATTTT. The chain couples TRBV5-6 to TRBJ2-3; 8 bases line up with TRBD2. The length of the CDR3 is 16 residues. CDR1 is SGHDT, CDR2 YYEEEE, per germline. The ends lost 4 bases at V and 2 bases at J; junction bases unmatched: 9.

The chain joins TRBV14 to TRBJ2-7; maybe TRBD2 (5 bases). The germline V gene encodes CDR1 SGHDN and CDR2 FVKESK. The CDR3 covers 16 residues. Trimming pared 1 base from V and 2 bases from J, leaving 15 bases between. CDR3 bases: TGTGCCAGCAGCCAAGCTGGGAGAGGGATCCCCTACGAGCAGTACTTC. Residues: CASSQAGRGIPYEQYF.

This clonotype has a handful of counts. This rearrangement joins TRBV12-3 or TRBV12-4 to TRBJ1-2; TRBD1 agrees at 8 bases. This CDR3 spans 14 amino acids. The ends lost 2 bases at V and 2 bases at J; junction bases unmatched: 1. CDR3 bases: TGTGCCAGCAGTTTACAGGGGGCGAACTATGGCTACACCTTC. It translates to CASSLQGANYGYTF.

The chain carries TRBV15 and TRBJ1-1, with a weak D call TRBD1 (5 bases). CDR3 length: 13 amino acids. Germline V gene data show CDR1 as LNHNV and CDR2 as YYDKDF (reference sequence). The V end was cut by 10 bases, the J end by 4 bases, with 16 bases between. The CDR3 DNA is TGTGCCATCAACACCCAGGGTGCCACTGAAGCTTTCTTT. It encodes CAINTQGATEAFF.

The V call is TRBV20-1, the J call TRBJ2-5, with D unclear. The CDR3 length is 14 residues. Per the germline V gene, CDR1 is DFQATT and CDR2 is SNEGSKA (reference sequence). Trimming cost V 3 bases and J 1 base, with 12 bases left between them. CDR3 sequence reads: CSASPGQLQETQYF. The CDR3 coding sequence is TGCAGTGCTAGTCCTGGTCAGCTCCAAGAGACCCAGTACTTC.

The V gene is TRBV10-3, the J gene TRBJ2-1; D may be TRBD1 or TRBD2 (6 bases each). The CDR3 spans 13 residues. Germline CDR1 ENHRY, CDR2 SYGVKD. Between the trimmed V and J ends, which lost 5 bases and 10 bases, there was a span of 15 bases. CDR3 nucleotide sequence: TGTGCCATCAGTCCCGGGGGCACCTACGAGCAGTTCTTC. Its protein product is CAISPGGTYEQFF.

The chain employs TRBV2 and TRBJ2-1; 9 nucleotides agree with TRBD1. Germline CDR1 and CDR2: SNHLY and FYNNEI. J was trimmed by 6 bases and V by 6 bases; bases with no gene match: 9. The CDR3 consists of 15 residues. CDR3 protein: CASRSGTGIINEQFF. In DNA, the CDR3 is TGTGCCAGCAGGTCAGGGACAGGGATAATCAATGAGCAGTTCTTC.

The chain uses TRBV6-4 and TRBJ2-3; D unresolved. The germline V gene has CDR1 MRHNA and CDR2 SNTAGT. The V and J ends lost 4 bases and 5 bases respectively, with 13 bases between them. CDR3 length equals 14 residues. Here the CDR3 DNA reads TGTGCCAGCAGTGTGGGCGACCACCTAGATACGCAGTATTTT. It translates to CASSVGDHLDTQYF.

The table lists this clonotype with a count of one. This chain joins TRBV5-1 and TRBJ2-7; the match to TRBD1 covers 7 bases. Germline assignment: CDR1 SGHRS and CDR2 YFSETQ. CDR3 length equals 14 residues. The ends lost 4 bases at V and 0 bases at J; junction bases unmatched: 4. The CDR3 DNA reads TGCGCCAGCAGCATGACAGGGTCCTCCTACGAGCAGTACTTC. This translates into CASSMTGSSYEQYF.

This clonotype was counted a few times. The gene calls are TRBV6-6 and TRBJ2-4; D call uncertain. The DNA end favors TRBJ2-5, so the J call may be wrong. In germline, CDR1 is MNHNY, CDR2 SVGAGI (reference sequence). The CDR3 runs to 13 residues. This chain's CDR3 is CASTTGSPETQYF. The CDR3 nucleotides read TGTGCCAGCACCACGGGCAGTCCAGAGACCCAGTACTTC.

This clonotype appeared a few times. This chain joins TRBV12-5 and TRBJ2-5; the D is unclear. The CDR3 extends over 12 amino acids. Germline CDR1 is LGHNT and CDR2 is FRNRAP. Trimming cost V 0 bases and J 5 bases, with 4 bases left between them. CDR3 residues: CASGLVMETQYF. CDR3 nucleotide sequence: TGTGCTAGTGGTTTGGTTATGGAGACCCAGTACTTC.

The table lists this clonotype with a few counts. Relative to the germline gene, one junction end is altered; a read error may explain this. This chain connects TRBV9 to TRBJ2-3; D is uncertain. The germline gives CDR1 SGDLS, CDR2 YYNGEE. The CDR3 contains 15 residues. In DNA form, the CDR3 reads TGTGCCGGCAGCGCTCTACCTTGGGTCGCAGATACGCAGTATTTT. It is translated as CAGSALPWVADTQYF. Together with reference TRBV9 and TRBJ2-3, the CDR3 gives the full variable domain: DSGVTQTPKHLITATGQRVTLRCSPRSGDLSVYWYQQSLDQGLQFLIQYYNGEERAKGNILERFSAQQFPDLHSELNLSSLELGDSALYFCAGSALPWVADTQYFGPGTRLTVL.

The chain links TRBV29-1 to TRBJ2-3, with 9 nucleotides matching TRBD1. This CDR3 contains 14 residues. Per the germline V gene, CDR1 is SQVTM and CDR2 is ANQGSEA. Trimming removed 5 bases from V and 5 bases from J; junction bases left unmatched: 8. The CDR3 sequence is CSVYRGLEVDTQYF. CDR3 DNA sequence: TGCAGCGTTTACAGGGGGCTGGAGGTAGATACGCAGTATTTT.